This entry concerns a single T cell receptor beta chain. This clonotype has ten or more counts. No cognate antigen has been identified for it. No much larger clonotype is one base removed from it; base qualities were not supplied. The sample originates from a study of T cells in Graves' hyperthyroidism and ophthalmopathy (dated by TCRdb to 2018 to 2020). As for the study more broadly: Peripheral blood was sampled at the time of initial diagnosis, prior to any treatment. To identify TCR V-J signatures that set the groups apart, the researchers used a discovery cohort of 90 to 100 patients, made up of roughly 45 with Graves' ophthalmopathy and about 55 with stable Graves' hyperthyroidism. Whether ophthalmopathy could be predicted prospectively was tested in an independent validation cohort made up of under 20 hyperthyroidism patients plus 17 patients who later progressed to ophthalmopathy. The roughly 90 discovery patients were divided at random into training and test sets in a 7:3 ratio. In more than 5 Graves' hyperthyroidism patients, the study also compared T-cell repertoires from thyroid tissue with T-cell repertoires from blood. After blood sampling, hyperthyroidism patients were treated with methimazole at a starting dose of 30 mg daily, and ophthalmopathy patients were treated with high-dose intravenous methylprednisolone. The paper describes TCR Vbeta CDR3 sequencing of about 140 peripheral blood samples, made up of roughly 40 ophthalmopathy patients, some 76 hyperthyroidism patients and roughly 17 progressor patients.

Hyperthyroidism patients were aged 18 to 65 years and newly diagnosed, with disease duration of less than 2 months. Patients with uncontrolled infections, other autoimmune diseases, pregnancy or lactation were excluded. Diagnoses were established on the basis of clinical symptoms, serum thyroxine and TRAb, thyroid ultrasound, and orbital computed tomography. For progressor patients, blood was drawn at the first diagnosis of hyperthyroidism, before any ophthalmopathy symptoms had appeared. Ficoll-Paque density gradient centrifugation was used to isolate PBMCs from around 9.1 ml of fresh peripheral blood. Progressor patients were defined as those initially diagnosed with Graves' hyperthyroidism in whom ophthalmopathy developed during follow-up. Total RNA was extracted using Trizol reagent, and RNA quality was assessed on an Agilent 2100 Bioanalyzer. Relative to germline, V is missing 6 bases and J is missing 5 bases, with 11 bases of the junction outside any gene match. The CDR3 measures 16 amino acids from cysteine to phenylalanine. CDR3 DNA only is kept here, 48 bases in frame from base 1. CDR1 and CDR2 (MNHNS, SASEGT) derive from the germline V gene.

Amplification of TCR beta CDR3 regions was carried out from RNA transcripts. A first-round RT-PCR of the TCR CDR3 used the HTBI primer set with the Qiagen OneStep RT-PCR kit. The libraries were constructed in a second round of multiplex PCR and then size-selected and purified. Sequencing of the libraries was done on an Illumina HiSeq2000 using paired-end 100 bp reads. The published analysis was carried out like this. SOAPnuke was used to process the raw data, with reads discarded if the reads contained adapters or uncalled bases, had a mean Phred below 15, or lacked an exact constant-primer or identifier match. COPE v1.2.5 was used to merge the high-quality paired reads, and each unique nucleotide sequence was defined as a clonotype. MiTCR v1.1 was used to align clonotypes to the IMGT TRBV, TRBD and TRBJ reference segments. The analysis included only V-J combinations with a frequency above 0.0001, which together covered around 99% of the repertoires. The TCS score was defined as F50 (clonal expansion) divided by E x V (chaos), with BLOSUM62-based TCRdist calculated between CDR3 peptides within each V-J. Welch's t-statistics and random forest reduced fewer than 550 V-J features to 13, which were used in a naive Bayes classifier (R e1071). TCRdb reprocessed the public reads (quality trimming at Q25 with fastp, clone calling with MiXCR) and kept in-frame beta chains. A single entry per CDR3 protein holds the most common genes and DNA from its merged rows. The V and J calls were not made by the authors but by TCRdb's processing. The sample yields hundreds of thousands of distinct CDR3 sequences; about 14% were counted once. The ten largest clones represent 5% to 7% of the sample.

Broad study findings and their caveats: During validation, the model predicted progression to ophthalmopathy a median of approximately 7 months ahead of onset, with approximately 70% sensitivity and 72.22% specificity. Ophthalmopathy was separated from stable hyperthyroidism by a 13 V-J signature model, with roughly 88% sensitivity and roughly 81% specificity obtained in cross-validation and 80%/75% obtained in testing. No statistical method was used to fix the sample size in advance, and group allocation was not hidden from the investigators. Blood samples also contained most of the expanded thyroid clonotypes (frequency above 0.001), which suggests that blood repertoires may reflect thyroid immune responses.

The sequenced sample was blood. The sequence joins TRBV6-1 to TRBJ1-5, with TRBD1 matching 9 junction bases. The receptor was isolated from a woman in her twenties or thirties with Graves' hyperthyroidism that later progressed to Graves' ophthalmopathy. Read as DNA, the sequence is TGTGCCAGCAGAGCAAACCGGGACAGGGAACATCAGCCCCAGCATTTT. Its product reads: CASRANRDREHQPQHF.